The 32 T cell receptor beta chains reported below all come from one sample, sequenced in a study of cytomegalovirus exposure and HLA in healthy donors. PCR involved 60 Vbeta and 13 Jbeta primers. Assay used: immunoSEQ multiplex PCR; TCRdb lists only in-frame clones, some missing. The sample includes 80,000 or so clones, roughly four fifths seen only once; the top ten take about 12%. Sequenced sample: PBMCs. The receptors here all came from a male donor in good health and CMV-seropositive.

The V call is TRBV28, the J call TRBJ1-5; unclear D gene. Trimming shortened V by 2 bases and J by 0 bases, and 5 bases separated the two germline ends. CDR1 is MDHEN, CDR2 SYDVKM, per germline. This CDR3 is 14 amino acids long. The CDR3 DNA reads as TGTGCCAGCAGTTTAATCGGTAGCAATCAGCCCCAGCATTTT. It encodes CASSLIGSNQPQHF.

The chain employs TRBV5-6 and TRBJ1-5; perhaps TRBD1 as D (6 bases). The germline gives CDR1 SGHDT, CDR2 YYEEEE. The V and J ends lost 1 base and 2 bases respectively, with 13 bases between them. The CDR3 runs 16 residues. CDR3 in amino acids: CASSLFLGAGNQPQHF. The CDR3 bases are TGTGCCAGCAGCTTGTTTCTGGGGGCGGGCAATCAGCCCCAGCATTTT.

This chain joins TRBV6-1 and TRBJ2-7, with D possibly TRBD1 on 6 matching bases. There are 16 residues in the CDR3. Trimming pared 0 bases from V and 2 bases from J, leaving 14 bases between. CDR1 is MNHNS and CDR2 is SASEGT in the germline V gene. CDR3 protein: CASSEAGGHIAYEQYF. CDR3 DNA sequence: TGTGCCAGCAGTGAAGCAGGGGGACACATCGCCTACGAGCAGTACTTC.

This chain uses TRBV4-1 with TRBJ1-5; 9 nucleotides line up with TRBD1. The V gene's germline CDR1 is MGHRA and CDR2 YSYEKL. Germline trimming cut 1 base from V and 5 bases from J; bases unmatched to any gene: 6. This CDR3 is 16 amino acids long. The CDR3 loop reads CASSQGPGQGYQPQHF. The CDR3 bases are TGCGCCAGCAGCCAAGGTCCGGGACAGGGATATCAGCCCCAGCATTTT.

This clone was detected a few times. V and J are TRBV2 and TRBJ2-6; D call uncertain. CDR1 and CDR2 from the germline V gene are SNHLY and FYNNEI. Trimming stripped 2 bases from V and 0 bases from J, with 8 bases between. CDR3 length equals 16 residues. CDR3: CASSEMGLSGANVLTF. For the CDR3, the DNA is TGTGCCAGCAGTGAAATGGGCCTCTCTGGGGCCAACGTCCTGACTTTC.

This clone was seen a handful of times. The rearrangement uses TRBV6-4 and TRBJ2-3; the match to TRBD2 covers 7 bases. The germline gives CDR1 MRHNA, CDR2 SNTAGT. CDR3 length: 16 residues. The trim removed 2 bases at V and 1 base at J, leaving 6 bases unmatched. The CDR3 DNA reads as TGTGCCAGCAGTGACGAGGCGGGAGACGGCACAGATACGCAGTATTTT. As protein: CASSDEAGDGTDTQYF.

The sample holds a few counts of this clone. This chain uses TRBV14 with TRBJ2-7; TRBD1 agrees at 7 bases. Germline CDR1 is SGHDN and CDR2 is FVKESK. The CDR3 has 14 amino acids. J lost 5 bases, V lost 4 bases, and 8 bases had no gene match. CDR3 sequence (DNA): TGTGCCAGCAGCCGCCAGACAGGGCCTAACGAGCAGTACTTC. Translating gives CASSRQTGPNEQYF. Full variable domain (remainder filled in from reference TRBV14 and TRBJ2-7): EAGVTQFPSHSVIEKGQTVTLRCDPISGHDNLYWYRRVMGKEIKFLLHFVKESKQDESGMPNNRFLAERTGGTYSTLKVQPAELEDSGVYFCASSRQTGPNEQYFGPGTRLTVT.

The CDR3 spells CASWRGGRTGELFF. The CDR3 bases are TGTGCCAGCTGGAGGGGTGGAAGAACCGGGGAGCTGTTTTTT. The chain couples TRBV6-6 to TRBJ2-2, with D perhaps matching TRBD2 (6 bases). The V gene lost 8 bases and the J gene lost 5 bases, with 15 bases spanning the gap. The CDR3 runs to 14 residues. Germline V gene data show CDR1 as MNHNY and CDR2 as SVGAGI (reference sequence).

The V gene is TRBV6-6, the J gene TRBJ2-3, with 7 positions matching TRBD1. J gave up 3 bases and V 6 bases, and 9 bases lay outside the gene matches. The CDR3 loop spans 15 amino acids. Germline assignment: CDR1 MNHNY and CDR2 SVGAGI (reference sequence). The CDR3 DNA is TGTGCCAGCAGCCCACAGGGGACAAAGACAGATACGCAGTATTTT. This translates into CASSPQGTKTDTQYF.

The V gene is TRBV19, the J gene TRBJ2-1; a weak D match, TRBD2 (5 bases). CDR3 size: 15 residues. Trimming left V 1 base short and J 3 bases short, with 10 bases between. Germline CDR1 reads LNHDA; CDR2 reads SQIVND (reference sequence). The CDR3 reads CASSIAAGRYNEQFF. The CDR3 DNA reads TGTGCCAGTAGTATAGCGGCGGGTCGCTACAATGAGCAGTTCTTC.

The chain combines TRBV4-1 with TRBJ2-1; TRBD2 is a possible D gene (6 bases). Per the germline V gene, CDR1 is MGHRA and CDR2 is YSYEKL. The V gene lost 1 base and the J gene lost 7 bases, with 23 bases spanning the gap. The CDR3 runs 18 residues. In DNA form, the CDR3 reads TGCGCCAGCAGCCAAGTAAGAAGAACGGGAGTCTTGTTAAATGAGCAGTTCTTC. This translates into CASSQVRRTGVLLNEQFF.

This clone occurred a few times. This chain uses TRBV2 with TRBJ1-5, with D unresolved. Looked up from germline, CDR1 is SNHLY and CDR2 is FYNNEI. The ends were cut back, 3 bases at V and 4 bases at J, with 7 bases in the middle. The CDR3 has 13 amino acids. The CDR3, as DNA: TGTGCCAGCAGTGACGAGGGAAATCAGCCCCAGCATTTT. This encodes CASSDEGNQPQHF.

This chain links TRBV6-6 with TRBJ2-2; D is possibly TRBD2 (6 bases). CDR1 and CDR2 from the germline V gene are MNHNY and SVGAGI (reference sequence). The V gene lost 7 bases and the J gene lost 5 bases, with 20 bases spanning the gap. The CDR3 runs to 16 residues. The CDR3: CASMGRGGVWTGELFF. In DNA, the CDR3 is TGTGCCAGCATGGGCCGCGGAGGGGTTTGGACCGGGGAGCTGTTTTTT.

The rearrangement links TRBV6-1 to TRBJ2-7; tentatively, D is TRBD2 (6 bases). Deletions cut 5 bases from V and 9 bases from J, with 14 bases between. The germline V gene encodes CDR1 MNHNS and CDR2 SASEGT. The CDR3 is 12 amino acids. The DNA for the CDR3 is TGTGCCAGCAGTTATTATCAGGGAGGGCAGTACTTC. Protein product: CASSYYQGGQYF.

The chain employs TRBV11-3 and TRBJ2-1; D is perhaps TRBD2 (5 bases). V lost 3 bases, J lost 6 bases, and 9 bases lay in between. Germline V lookup: CDR1 SGHNT, CDR2 YENEEA. The CDR3 is 13 residues long. This chain's CDR3 is CASSLSSVNEQFF. The CDR3 coding sequence is TGTGCCAGCAGCTTGAGTAGCGTCAATGAGCAGTTCTTC.

The chain joins TRBV10-2 to TRBJ2-3; TRBD2 agrees at 9 bases. The CDR3 runs to 14 residues. Germline CDR1 WSHSY, CDR2 SAAADI. The ends lost 7 bases at V and 2 bases at J; junction bases unmatched: 4. In nucleotides, the CDR3 is TGCGCCAGCATCGGGACTAGCTTCACAGATACGCAGTATTTT. This sequence encodes CASIGTSFTDTQYF.

CDR3 amino acids: CASRGTAENYGYTF. The CDR3 bases are TGTGCCAGCAGGGGGACAGCCGAGAACTATGGCTACACCTTC. The chain employs TRBV6-6 and TRBJ1-2, with 7 bases that match TRBD1. Unmatched junction bases numbered 6, after V lost 6 bases and J lost 2 bases. Germline values: CDR1 MNHNY, CDR2 SVGAGI (reference sequence). The CDR3 loop spans 14 amino acids.

As DNA, the CDR3 is TGTGCCAGTAGTATGGGGCGGGGGGCGGCCACTGAAGCTTTCTTT. Its protein product is CASSMGRGAATEAFF. The chain links TRBV19 to TRBJ1-1, with a tentative D call TRBD1 (6 bases). V lost 3 bases to trimming and J lost 4 bases, with 15 bases between them. Germline assignment: CDR1 LNHDA and CDR2 SQIVND (reference sequence). This CDR3 comprises 15 residues.

The chain combines TRBV4-3 with TRBJ2-7; 14 bases agree with TRBD2. The CDR3 loop spans 18 amino acids. J was trimmed by 2 bases and V by 7 bases; bases with no gene match: 13. Germline loops: CDR1 LGHNA, CDR2 YSLEER. Here the CDR3 reads CASTYETGTSGGPYEQYF. CDR3 DNA sequence: TGCGCCAGCACGTATGAAACCGGGACTAGCGGGGGCCCCTACGAGCAGTACTTC.

This rearrangement joins TRBV9 to TRBJ2-2, with 8 bases lining up with TRBD1. V was pared by 0 bases and J by 0 bases, with 1 base of the junction left unmatched. CDR3 size: 16 residues. Germline V lookup: CDR1 SGDLS, CDR2 YYNGEE. CDR3 amino acids: CASSVVQGANTGELFF. The CDR3 DNA reads as TGTGCCAGCAGCGTAGTACAGGGGGCGAACACCGGGGAGCTGTTTTTT.

V gene TRBV10-2 combines with J gene TRBJ2-1; 11 bases line up with TRBD2. The V and J ends lost 4 bases and 6 bases, in that order; junction bases with no gene match: 8. The CDR3 sequence is 16 residues long. Germline lookup yields CDR1 WSHSY and CDR2 SAAADI. CDR3 bases: TGCGCCAGCAGTGTAGCGGGGGGGACAAGGGTCAATGAGCAGTTCTTC. It yields the protein CASSVAGGTRVNEQFF.

J is TRBJ2-5 and V is TRBV10-3; TRBD2 aligns across 9 bases. The DNA end is a closer match to TRBJ2-7, so the J assignment may be wrong. The CDR3 is 16 amino acids. Germline V CDR1 and CDR2: ENHRY, SYGVKD. Written as DNA, the CDR3 is TGTGCCATCAGTGAGTCTATGGCTAGCGGGACCTACGAGCAGTACTTC. It yields the protein CAISESMASGTYEQYF.

The chain couples TRBV5-6 to TRBJ2-3; 12 nucleotides agree with TRBD1. In germline, CDR1 is SGHDT, CDR2 YYEEEE. The CDR3 covers 15 residues. Germline trimming cut 3 bases from V and 1 base from J; bases unmatched to any gene: 0. The CDR3 region has the DNA TGTGCCAGCAGCTGGGACAGGGGGCGCACAGATACGCAGTATTTT. Translating it yields CASSWDRGRTDTQYF.

The chain employs TRBV2 and TRBJ1-2; D is unresolved. CDR1 SNHLY and CDR2 FYNNEI come from the germline V gene. Trimming removed 10 bases at V and 4 bases at J, with 16 bases between. The CDR3 spans 13 residues. The CDR3 DNA follows: TGTGCCACCATCTCCCACGGGATCTATGGCTACACCTTC. Translation gives CATISHGIYGYTF. The complete variable domain, with remaining parts taken from reference TRBV2 and TRBJ1-2, reads EPEVTQTPSHQVTQMGQEVILRCVPISNHLYFYWYRQILGQKVEFLVSFYNNEISEKSEIFDDQFSVERPDGSNFTLKIRSTKLEDSAMYFCATISHGIYGYTFGSGTRLTVV.

The V call is TRBV5-1, the J call TRBJ2-3; the match to TRBD2 covers 11 bases. Losses at the gene ends were 5 bases for V and 2 bases for J; bases not matched to a gene: 7. The CDR3 runs 16 residues. Germline V gives CDR1 SGHRS, CDR2 YFSETQ. CDR3 nucleotides: TGCGCCAGCAGATCCGTAGCGGGGGGGTACACAGATACGCAGTATTTT. Encoded protein: CASRSVAGGYTDTQYF.

This sequence joins TRBV2 and TRBJ1-2; 7 bases fit TRBD1. V gave up 6 bases and J gave up 1 base; unmatched junction bases: 5. This CDR3 is built from 14 residues. Germline V gives CDR1 SNHLY, CDR2 FYNNEI. The CDR3 reads CASSGTARNYGYTF. As DNA, the CDR3 is TGTGCCAGCAGCGGGACAGCCCGTAACTATGGCTACACCTTC. The full variable domain, completed using reference TRBV2 and TRBJ1-2, is EPEVTQTPSHQVTQMGQEVILRCVPISNHLYFYWYRQILGQKVEFLVSFYNNEISEKSEIFDDQFSVERPDGSNFTLKIRSTKLEDSAMYFCASSGTARNYGYTFGSGTRLTVV.

The chain links TRBV5-1 to TRBJ1-3; TRBD1 matches at 7 bases. Germline lookup yields CDR1 SGHRS and CDR2 YFSETQ. The CDR3 runs to 14 residues. J gave up 2 bases and V 5 bases, and 4 bases lay outside the gene matches. The DNA for the CDR3 is TGCGCCAGCAGGGACCAGGGGGCTGGAAACACCATATATTTT. Its translation is CASRDQGAGNTIYF.

The gene calls are TRBV7-9 and TRBJ1-1, with 8 bases fitting TRBD1. The CDR3 is made up of 16 amino acids. Trimming removed 1 base from V and 4 bases from J; junction bases left unmatched: 8. Germline values: CDR1 SEHNR, CDR2 FQNEAQ (reference sequence). The CDR3 loop is CASSLGQGAGSTEAFF. CDR3 DNA sequence: TGTGCCAGCAGCTTAGGGCAGGGGGCGGGTAGCACTGAAGCTTTCTTT.

The chain recombines TRBV19 with TRBJ2-7, with 8 bases that match TRBD2. The J segment lost 2 bases and the V segment lost 3 bases, leaving 6 bases of the junction unmatched. The CDR3 loop spans 15 amino acids. Germline V gene data show CDR1 as LNHDA and CDR2 as SQIVND (reference sequence). The CDR3 is CASSMHQRGTYEQYF. DNA for the CDR3: TGTGCCAGTAGTATGCACCAGCGGGGGACCTACGAGCAGTACTTC.

This clone was observed a single time. The chain joins TRBV18 to TRBJ2-1, with D uncertain. The CDR3 sequence is 15 residues long. Trimming stripped 3 bases from V and 0 bases from J, with 9 bases between. The germline V gene encodes CDR1 KGHSH and CDR2 LQKENI. Written as DNA, the CDR3 is TGTGCCAGCTCACCGATCCTAGTCTCCTACAATGAGCAGTTCTTC. Its translation: CASSPILVSYNEQFF.

The gene calls are TRBV18 and TRBJ2-5; possible D gene TRBD2, 7 bases. Germline loops: CDR1 KGHSH, CDR2 LQKENI. This CDR3 region has 15 residues. Trimming removed 0 bases from V and 6 bases from J, with 14 bases in between. CDR3 residues: CASSPPGGGKKTQYF. CDR3 nucleotides: TGTGCCAGCTCACCACCTGGCGGGGGCAAAAAGACCCAGTACTTC.

This chain uses TRBV30 with TRBJ1-4, with D possibly being TRBD1 (5 bases). The V gene lost 4 bases and the J gene lost 6 bases, with 12 bases spanning the gap. CDR3 size: 13 residues. Germline lookup yields CDR1 GTSNPN and CDR2 SVGIG (reference sequence). Here the CDR3 DNA reads TGTGCCTGGAACCCGGACATCCATGAAAAACTGTTTTTT. Translating it yields CAWNPDIHEKLFF. The whole variable domain, remainder taken from reference TRBV30 and TRBJ1-4, is SQTIHQWPATLVQPVGSPLSLECTVEGTSNPNLYWYRQAAGRGLQLLFYSVGIGQISSEVPQNLSASRPQDRQFILSSKKLLLSDSGFYLCAWNPDIHEKLFFGSGTQLSVL.